The next 21 T cell receptor beta chains were all read from a single sample in a study of blood T cell repertoires in COVID-19. The method was immunoSEQ multiplex PCR; TCRdb's version includes in-frame clones alone and lacks a portion of them. This sample has 200,000 to 250,000 clones, with 85% to 90% found just once. Sequencing was performed on peripheral blood. Receptor source: a man at least 80 years old with acute or convalescent COVID-19.

This clone occurred a few times. This chain joins TRBV7-9 and TRBJ2-5; D unresolved. Germline V lookup: CDR1 SEHNR, CDR2 FQNEAQ (reference sequence). This CDR3 is 14 amino acids long. V shed 1 base and J shed 0 bases, with 6 bases lying between them. CDR3 sequence (DNA): TGTGCCAGCAGCTTAGTCAGATACCAAGAGACCCAGTACTTC. This gives the protein CASSLVRYQETQYF. Drawing the rest from reference TRBV7-9 and TRBJ2-5, the complete variable domain is DTGVSQNPRHKITKRGQNVTFRCDPISEHNRLYWYRQTLGQGPEFLTYFQNEAQLEKSRLLSDRFSAERPKGSFSTLEIQRTEQGDSAMYLCASSLVRYQETQYFGPGTRLLVL.

This clone has just one count. V gene TRBV6-5 combines with J gene TRBJ2-7; maybe TRBD2 (6 bases). The germline gives CDR1 MNHEY, CDR2 SVGAGI. This CDR3 has 14 residues. V lost 2 bases to trimming and J lost 5 bases, with 13 bases between them. The CDR3 DNA reads TGTGCCAGCAGTTACCTCGGGGGAGGTAACGAGCAGTACTTC. Protein sequence: CASSYLGGGNEQYF.

The chain carries TRBV11-3 and TRBJ2-1, with 14 bases that match TRBD2. Trimming removed 1 base from V and 7 bases from J; junction bases left unmatched: 3. The germline gives CDR1 SGHNT, CDR2 YENEEA. The length of the CDR3 is 16 residues. CDR3 residues: CASSLGTSGRRNEQFF. In DNA form, the CDR3 reads TGTGCCAGCAGCTTAGGGACTAGCGGGAGGAGGAATGAGCAGTTCTTC.

V and J are TRBV4-1 and TRBJ2-1; TRBD1 aligns across 11 bases. Trimming at V came to 4 bases and at J to 0 bases, leaving 14 bases not matched to a gene. The germline CDR1 and CDR2 sequences are MGHRA and YSYEKL. This CDR3 contains 20 residues. CDR3 in DNA: TGCGCCAGCAGCCTCAGACAAACAGGACAGGGGGCCTTCTCCTACAATGAGCAGTTCTTC. It encodes CASSLRQTGQGAFSYNEQFF.

This chain uses TRBV7-3 with TRBJ2-2, with a tentative D call TRBD2 (5 bases). The ends were cut back, 3 bases at V and 3 bases at J, with 11 bases in the middle. CDR1 is SGHTA and CDR2 is FQGTGA in the germline V gene. This CDR3 spans 15 amino acids. CDR3 nucleotides: TGTGCCAGCAGCTTGAATTCGGGGTACACCGGGGAGCTGTTTTTT. This codes for CASSLNSGYTGELFF.

The CDR3 nucleotides are TGTGCCAGCAGCGAGGGACTCGTCTCCAATACGCAGTATTTT. This gives the protein CASSEGLVSNTQYF. The chain uses TRBV3-1 (or the pseudogene TRBV3-2) and TRBJ2-3; weak D call: TRBD2 (6 bases). V was shortened by 5 bases and J by 7 bases, with 16 bases between the two germline ends. Germline values: CDR1 LGHDT, CDR2 YNNKEL (reference sequence). The CDR3 has 14 residues.

The chain carries TRBV9 and TRBJ2-2; 7 bases agree with TRBD2. J gave up 4 bases and V 4 bases, and 10 bases lay outside the gene matches. The germline CDR1 and CDR2 sequences are SGDLS and YYNGEE. CDR3 size: 16 residues. DNA of the CDR3: TGTGCCAGCAGCCCTCGACTAGCTGTTGGCACCGGGGAGCTGTTTTTT. This translates into CASSPRLAVGTGELFF.

In its sample, this clone was seen once. V usage is TRBV24-1 and J usage is TRBJ2-2; TRBD2 is a possible D gene (5 bases). Germline-derived CDR1 and CDR2 are KGHDR and SFDVKD. Deletions cut 3 bases from V and 3 bases from J, with 13 bases between. This CDR3 has 16 residues. The CDR3 sequence is CATSDGGLAHTGELFF. CDR3 DNA sequence: TGTGCCACCAGTGATGGCGGACTGGCGCACACCGGGGAGCTGTTTTTT.

The rearrangement uses TRBV19 and TRBJ2-1; 8 bases agree with TRBD2. CDR3 length: 18 residues. V lost 3 bases, J lost 4 bases, and 14 bases stayed unmatched. Germline lookup yields CDR1 LNHDA and CDR2 SQIVND (reference sequence). In nucleotides, the CDR3 is TGTGCCAGTAGTATCCAATCGCCGGGACTAGTATATTACAATGAGCAGTTCTTC. As protein: CASSIQSPGLVYYNEQFF.

This clone was seen a handful of times. This chain links TRBV18 with TRBJ1-2; 9 bases line up with TRBD1. Germline loops: CDR1 KGHSH, CDR2 LQKENI. This CDR3 spans 13 amino acids. V shed 8 bases, J shed 3 bases, and the junction held 4 bases outside the gene matches. The CDR3: CASGDREDYGYTF. CDR3 sequence (DNA): TGTGCCAGCGGGGACAGGGAGGACTATGGCTACACCTTC. The full variable domain, its missing parts supplied by reference TRBV18 and TRBJ1-2, is NAGVMQNPRHLVRRRGQEARLRCSPMKGHSHVYWYRQLPEEGLKFMVYLQKENIIDESGMPKERFSAEFPKEGPSILRIQQVVRGDSAAYFCASGDREDYGYTFGSGTRLTVV.

This chain links TRBV7-2 with TRBJ2-5; the match to TRBD2 covers 9 bases. The J segment lost 5 bases and the V segment lost 5 bases, leaving 6 bases of the junction unmatched. The length of the CDR3 is 14 residues. Germline values: CDR1 SGHTA, CDR2 FQGNSA. The CDR3 spells CASSRSGSLETQYF. The CDR3, as DNA: TGTGCCAGCAGCCGTAGCGGGAGTTTGGAGACCCAGTACTTC.

This chain joins TRBV25-1 and TRBJ1-5; D remains unclear. V dropped 3 bases and J dropped 6 bases, with 12 bases sitting between them. This CDR3 region has 14 residues. Looked up from germline, CDR1 is MGHDK and CDR2 is SYGVNS. The CDR3, as DNA: TGTGCCAGCAGTGATAGTGGGAGTAGTCAGCCCCAGCATTTT. The encoded protein is CASSDSGSSQPQHF.

The chain couples TRBV5-1 to TRBJ2-5, with D perhaps matching TRBD2 (5 bases). Trimming stripped 4 bases from V and 5 bases from J, with 12 bases between. The germline V gene encodes CDR1 SGHRS and CDR2 YFSETQ. CDR3 length: 13 residues. CDR3 sequence: CASSEGLGETQYF. The CDR3 bases are TGCGCCAGCAGCGAAGGACTGGGGGAGACCCAGTACTTC.

This chain joins TRBV11-2 and TRBJ2-3; 7 positions match TRBD2. CDR3 length: 15 residues. CDR1 and CDR2 from the germline V gene are SGHAT and FQNNGV. With V trimmed by 5 bases and J by 2 bases, 7 bases remained unmatched. The CDR3 nucleotides read TGTGCCAGCAGCACCCTAAGCGGGGACACAGATACGCAGTATTTT. Protein product: CASSTLSGDTDTQYF.

The chain uses TRBV3-1 (or the pseudogene TRBV3-2) and TRBJ1-6, with D perhaps TRBD1 (5 bases). The CDR3 runs 15 residues. Trimming left V 0 bases short and J 10 bases short, with 13 bases between. Germline V gives CDR1 LGHDT, CDR2 YNNKEL (reference sequence). The CDR3 nucleotides are TGTGCCAGCAGCCAAGATGGGGGGGGAGGATCACCCCTCCACTTT. Its translation: CASSQDGGGGSPLHF.

The V gene is TRBV11-3, the J gene TRBJ2-1; no clear D. The CDR3 length is 13 residues. Per the germline V gene, CDR1 is SGHNT and CDR2 is YENEEA. V was clipped by 1 base and J by 7 bases, with 8 bases between them. In DNA form, the CDR3 reads TGTGCCAGCAGCTTAGGTGGCTCTAATGAGCAGTTCTTC. Translating it yields CASSLGGSNEQFF.

The V and J genes are TRBV30 and TRBJ1-5; D remains unclear. This CDR3 is built from 14 residues. Trimming pared 3 bases from V and 1 base from J, leaving 10 bases between. From germline, CDR1 is GTSNPN and CDR2 SVGIG (reference sequence). The CDR3 DNA reads as TGTGCCTGGAGCCGGGGAGGCAGCAATCAGCCCCAGCATTTT. It encodes CAWSRGGSNQPQHF.

The J gene is TRBJ2-3, the V gene TRBV7-6, with 9 bases aligning to TRBD1. V lost 5 bases, J lost 4 bases, and 10 bases stayed unmatched. This CDR3 has 16 amino acids. Germline V gives CDR1 SGHVS, CDR2 FNYEAQ. The CDR3 region is CASSNLDGTGPDTQYF. In DNA, the CDR3 is TGTGCCAGCAGCAACTTAGATGGGACAGGGCCAGATACGCAGTATTTT.

V and J are TRBV19 and TRBJ2-7, with D possibly matching TRBD2 (6 bases). Trimming left V 3 bases short and J 4 bases short, with 13 bases between. Germline loops: CDR1 LNHDA, CDR2 SQIVND (reference sequence). The CDR3 consists of 14 residues. CDR3 sequence reads: CASSIGGTVYEQYF. The CDR3 DNA reads as TGTGCCAGTAGTATTGGGGGGACCGTGTACGAGCAGTACTTC.

The genes are TRBV5-1 and TRBJ2-7, with 7 positions matching TRBD2. The CDR3 is made up of 16 amino acids. Per germline, CDR1 SGHRS and CDR2 YFSETQ. With V trimmed by 0 bases and J by 6 bases, 12 bases remained unmatched. CDR3 sequence: CASSLEEGGPSSEQYF. The CDR3 DNA is TGCGCCAGCAGCTTGGAAGAGGGAGGGCCATCGAGCGAGCAGTACTTC.

V usage is TRBV7-2 and J usage is TRBJ2-5, with 7 positions matching TRBD2. V lost 1 base to trimming and J lost 2 bases; unmatched junction nucleotides: 7. Per germline, CDR1 SGHTA and CDR2 FQGNSA. The CDR3 runs to 16 residues. The CDR3 nucleotides read TGTGCCAGCAGCTTAGGAGTGGGAGCGGGGCAAGAGACCCAGTACTTC. Its protein is CASSLGVGAGQETQYF.